Listed here is a single T cell receptor beta chain. Its antigen is still unknown. This specimen comes from a study of shared clonotypes between healthy human individuals. Study-level findings and limits: Non-shared clonotypes had lower generation probabilities than clonotypes shared by all four sorted-subset donors.

Researchers ran the assay at a deep level. Only in-frame clones appear in the TCRdb table, and some are missing; sequencing was by immunoSEQ multiplex PCR. The sample carries a few million clones, just under 95% recorded once. Each sample came from a Caucasian adult donor living in Nashville, Tennessee. The length of the CDR3 is 13 residues. Looked up from germline, CDR1 is SNHLY and CDR2 is FYNNEI. Trimming stripped 7 bases from V and 4 bases from J, with 13 bases between. This rearrangement joins TRBV2 to TRBJ1-2; no clear D gene. The sequenced material came from naive CD4+ T cells from PBMCs. Subset given: CD45RA+ positively selected. The TCR comes from a man aged 18 to 29 in good health. Some clones in this sample may be carry-over from other donors' samples. The CDR3 region is CASTTAGFYGYTF. The CDR3 nucleotides read TGTGCCAGCACCACAGCTGGGTTCTATGGCTACACCTTC.